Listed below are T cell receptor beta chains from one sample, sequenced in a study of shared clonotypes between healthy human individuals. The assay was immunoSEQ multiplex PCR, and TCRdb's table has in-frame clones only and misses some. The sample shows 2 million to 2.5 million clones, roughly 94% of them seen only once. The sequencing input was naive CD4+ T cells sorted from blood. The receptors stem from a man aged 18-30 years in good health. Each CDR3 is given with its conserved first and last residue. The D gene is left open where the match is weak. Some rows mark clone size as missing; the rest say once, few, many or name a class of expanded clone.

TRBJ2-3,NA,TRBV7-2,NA,TGTGCCAGCAGCTTTTCGAGGAGCACAGATACGCAGTATTTT,CASSFSRSTDTQYF
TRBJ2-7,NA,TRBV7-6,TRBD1,TGTGCCAGCAGCGGGACAGGAAAACAACAGTACTTC,CASSGTGKQQYF
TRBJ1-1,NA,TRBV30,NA,TGTGCCTTAGACAGAGGGGGCACTGAAGCTTTCTTT,CALDRGGTEAFF
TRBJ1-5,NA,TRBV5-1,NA,TGCGCCAGCAGCTTCCAGGGCGCTGTCAATCAGCCCCAGCATTTT,CASSFQGAVNQPQHF
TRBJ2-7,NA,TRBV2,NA,TGTGCCAGCAGTGATGTCCCTCCGGGACACGCCTACGAGCAGTACTTC,CASSDVPPGHAYEQYF
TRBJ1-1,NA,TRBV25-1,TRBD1,TGTGCCAGCAGTGAGCCAGGAACAGGGGATGAAGCTTTCTTT,CASSEPGTGDEAFF
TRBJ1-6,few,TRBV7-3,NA,TGTGCCAGCAGCTCCAGCGGAGGGTGGAATTCACCCCTCCACTTT,CASSSSGGWNSPLHF
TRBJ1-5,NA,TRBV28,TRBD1,TGTGCCAGCAGTCCAGTCCCCGGGACAGGACTTGTTGGGAGCAATCAGCCCCAGCATTTT,CASSPVPGTGLVGSNQPQHF
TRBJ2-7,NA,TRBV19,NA,TGTGCCAGTAGTAAGCCCATGGGAAGCTCCTACGAGCAGTACTTC,CASSKPMGSSYEQYF
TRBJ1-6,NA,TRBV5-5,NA,TGTGCCAGCAGCTTGATGGGGGTTCTTAATTCACCCCTCCACTTT,CASSLMGVLNSPLHF
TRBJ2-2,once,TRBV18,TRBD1,TGTGCCAGCTCACCGGGACAGGGATTGTACACCGGGGAGCTGTTTTTT,CASSPGQGLYTGELFF
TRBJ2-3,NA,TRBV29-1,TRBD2,TGCAGCGTTGACAGGACTAGCGGGATCGGGGATACGCAGTATTTT,CSVDRTSGIGDTQYF
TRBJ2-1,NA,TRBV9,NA,TGTGCCAGCAGCGTAAGTTTGTCGGAGGTTGAGCAGTTCTTC,CASSVSLSEVEQFF
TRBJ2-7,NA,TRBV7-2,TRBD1,TGTGCCAGCAGCTTACGGGACAGGGACTACGAGCAGTACTTC,CASSLRDRDYEQYF
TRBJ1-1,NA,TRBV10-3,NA,TGTGCCATCAAGGGGGTCGCACAAGGGGCTGAAGCTTTCTTT,CAIKGVAQGAEAFF
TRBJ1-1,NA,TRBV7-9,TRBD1,TGTGCCAGCAGCGATCTTGGGTGGACAGGGCGATACGCTTTCTTT,CASSDLGWTGRYAFF
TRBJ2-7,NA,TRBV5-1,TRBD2,TGCGCCAGCAGCTTCGATAGCGGGAAGTACGAGCAGTACTTC,CASSFDSGKYEQYF
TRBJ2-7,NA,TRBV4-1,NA,TGCGCCAGCAGCCAGCAAAGACAGGGGTCTAGCGGGACCAGCAAGTACGAGCAGTACTTC,CASSQQRQGSSGTSKYEQYF
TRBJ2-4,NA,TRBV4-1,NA,TGCGCCAGCAGCCGACAACTCCAGGGAGCTGGGGACATTCAGTACTTC,CASSRQLQGAGDIQYF
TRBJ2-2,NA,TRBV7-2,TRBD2,TGTGCCAGCAGCCGGACTAGTCTGAACACCGGGGAGCTGTTTTTT,CASSRTSLNTGELFF
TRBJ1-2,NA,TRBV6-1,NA,TGTGCCAGCAGGAGCCTGGGGGAGGGCTATGGCTACACCTTC,CASRSLGEGYGYTF
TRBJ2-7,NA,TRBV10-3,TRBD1,TGTGCCACCAAAACCGGGACAGAAGTGTACGAGCAGTACTTC,CATKTGTEVYEQYF
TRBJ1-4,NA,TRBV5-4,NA,TGTGCCAGCAGCCCGACTTCGACAGCGGGTGAAAAACTGTTTTTT,CASSPTSTAGEKLFF
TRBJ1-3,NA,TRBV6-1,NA,TGTGCCAGCAGTGGGGATAGTGGAAACACCATATATTTT,CASSGDSGNTIYF
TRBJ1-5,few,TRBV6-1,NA,TGTGCCAGCAGCGAAAGCACGCCCTATCAGCCCCAGCATTTT,CASSESTPYQPQHF
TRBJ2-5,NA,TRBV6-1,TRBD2,TGTGCCAGCAGTGCCGGGACTAGCGGGGGGCCCCCGTACCAAGAGACCCAGTACTTC,CASSAGTSGGPPYQETQYF
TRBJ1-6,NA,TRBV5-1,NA,TGCGCCAGCAGCGTCCGGGACCCAGGAGGCAATTCACCCCTCCACTTT,CASSVRDPGGNSPLHF
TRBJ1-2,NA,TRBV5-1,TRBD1,TGCGCCAGCAGCTTGGGTGGGACAGGGACCCTGGGATATGGCTACACCTTC,CASSLGGTGTLGYGYTF
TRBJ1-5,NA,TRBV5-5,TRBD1,TGTGCCAGCCGAAGGGGACAGGACAATCAGCCCCAGCATTTT,CASRRGQDNQPQHF
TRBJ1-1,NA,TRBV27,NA,TGTGCCAGCAGTCCCCAGGGCACCAACACTGAAGCTTTCTTT,CASSPQGTNTEAFF
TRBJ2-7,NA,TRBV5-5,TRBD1,TGTGCCAGCAGCTTGGGCCCTACAGGGGCCCCCTACGAGCAGTACTTC,CASSLGPTGAPYEQYF
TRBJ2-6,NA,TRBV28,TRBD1,TGTGCCAGCAGTTCCTACAGGGGCACTGGGGCCAACGTCCTGACTTTC,CASSSYRGTGANVLTF
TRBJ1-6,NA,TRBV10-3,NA,TGTGCCATCAGTGAAAAGAAAATTAATTCACCCCTCCACTTT,CAISEKKINSPLHF
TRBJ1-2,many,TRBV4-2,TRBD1,TGTGCCAGCAGCCAAGTAGATCGGGACAGGAACTATGGCTACACCTTC,CASSQVDRDRNYGYTF
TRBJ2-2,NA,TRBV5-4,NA,TGTGCCAGCAGCCCCGGAGGGGGGGGCAATAGCCTCACCGGGGAGCTGTTTTTT,CASSPGGGGNSLTGELFF